This TCR beta chain originates from a study of hypomethylating agent response in myelodysplastic syndrome. Study context: Patients with neither complete response nor hematologic improvement were classed non-responders.

The V gene's germline CDR1 is SGHVS and CDR2 FQNEAQ. CDR3 size: 16 residues. Trimming took 3 bases from V and 7 from J; bases not matched to a gene: 11. General observations from the study: After hypomethylating agent treatment, diversity and clonality showed no significant change, overall or by response.

With respect to this clone: Its antigen is not identified.

TCRdb's table, derived via immunoSEQ multiplex PCR, lists solely in-frame clones and lacks some. The sample lists about 4,000 clones, about 88% seen once, with around 13% in the top ten. This rearrangement joins TRBV7-8 to TRBJ1-5, with TRBD1 identical over 8 bases. Sequences were derived from bone marrow, sampled before or after starting hypomethylating agent treatment for myelodysplastic syndrome (not recorded which). The TCR comes from a human donor with myelodysplastic syndrome. The CDR3 nucleotides are TGTGCCAGCAGCTTGCTGCCCCCTACAGGGGGACAGCCCCAGCATTTT. This sequence encodes CASSLLPPTGGQPQHF.